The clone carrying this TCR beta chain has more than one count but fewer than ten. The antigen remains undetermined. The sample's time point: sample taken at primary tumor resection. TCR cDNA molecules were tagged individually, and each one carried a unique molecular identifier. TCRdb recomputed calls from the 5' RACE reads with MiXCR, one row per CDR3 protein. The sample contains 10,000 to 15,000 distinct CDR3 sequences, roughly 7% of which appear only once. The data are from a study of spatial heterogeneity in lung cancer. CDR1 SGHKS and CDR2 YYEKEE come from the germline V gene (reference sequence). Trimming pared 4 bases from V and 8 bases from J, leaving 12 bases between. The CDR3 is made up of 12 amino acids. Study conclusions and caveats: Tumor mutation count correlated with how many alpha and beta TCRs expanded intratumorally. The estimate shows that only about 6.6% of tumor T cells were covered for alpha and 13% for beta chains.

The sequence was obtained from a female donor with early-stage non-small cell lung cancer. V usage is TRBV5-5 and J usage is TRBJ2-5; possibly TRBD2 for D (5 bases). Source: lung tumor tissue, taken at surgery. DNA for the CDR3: TGTGCCAGCAGCCACGGAGGAGCAACCCAGTACTTC. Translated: CASSHGGATQYF.